This paragraph covers one TCR beta chain sequence. What it binds is not known. V gave up 6 bases and J gave up 6 bases, with 18 bases separating them. The germline CDR1 and CDR2 sequences are MNHNS and SASEGT. The CDR3 is 15 amino acids. In TCRdb, the 5' RACE reads were re-called with MiXCR into one record per CDR3 protein. The sample records fewer than 550,000 distinct CDR3 sequences, about 5.7% being singletons. This sample is drawn from a study of CD8 T cells in ankylosing spondylitis. The study's findings and limits: Characteristic, it appeared, of ankylosing spondylitis blood was a TCR beta motif of about eight highly homologous variants. Reportedly, significant enrichment of disease-linked clones occurred in matched ankylosing spondylitis synovial fluid. Clones that were linked to disease were CD8+ and were relatively rare in peripheral blood.

V and J are TRBV6-1 and TRBJ2-1, with D tentatively TRBD1 or TRBD2 (6 bases each). This TCR derives from a male donor with ankylosing spondylitis. The sequencing input was blood, either unsorted or a sorted T cell fraction (not recorded which). CDR3 amino acids: CASRPPGARSNEQFF. The DNA of the CDR3 is TGTGCCAGCAGGCCCCCGGGGGCGCGCAGCAATGAGCAGTTCTTC.